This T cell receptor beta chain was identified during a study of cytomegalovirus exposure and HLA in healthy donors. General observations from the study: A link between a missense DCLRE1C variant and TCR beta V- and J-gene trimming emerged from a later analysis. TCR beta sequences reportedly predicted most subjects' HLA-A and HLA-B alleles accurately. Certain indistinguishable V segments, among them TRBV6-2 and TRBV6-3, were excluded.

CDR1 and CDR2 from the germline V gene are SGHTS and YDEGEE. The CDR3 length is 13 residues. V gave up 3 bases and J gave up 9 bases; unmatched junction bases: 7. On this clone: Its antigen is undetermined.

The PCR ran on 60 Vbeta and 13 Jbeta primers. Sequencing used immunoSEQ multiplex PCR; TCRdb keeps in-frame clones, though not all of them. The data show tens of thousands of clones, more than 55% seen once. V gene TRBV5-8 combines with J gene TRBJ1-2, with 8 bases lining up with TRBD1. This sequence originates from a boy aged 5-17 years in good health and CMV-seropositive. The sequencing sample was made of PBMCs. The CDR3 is CASSSTGGSSYTF. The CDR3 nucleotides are TGTGCCAGCAGCTCTACAGGGGGGTCGAGCTACACCTTC.